This T cell receptor beta chain appears in the sequencing data of a study of T cells in Graves' hyperthyroidism and ophthalmopathy. Findings of the study overall: Most expanded thyroid clonotypes above 0.001 recurred in blood.

The V end was cut by 0 bases, the J end by 2 bases, with 7 bases between. This CDR3 region has 14 residues. CDR1 ENHRY and CDR2 SYGVKD come from the germline V gene. Worth noting for this clonotype: Antigen: not known. A read error is possible here, since a much larger clone lies one base away.

Amplification of TCR beta CDR3 regions used RNA as the template. First-round RT-PCR of the TCR CDR3 relied on the HTBI primer set. MiXCR was run by TCRdb on the multiplex PCR reads, yielding one entry per CDR3 protein. The top ten hold 6.5% to 9% of the sample, which has fewer than 650,000 distinct CDR3 sequences, 14% seen once. Sequenced input: blood. The TCR comes from a woman aged 18-35 years with Graves' ophthalmopathy. V is TRBV10-3 and J is TRBJ2-5; no clear D. In nucleotides, the CDR3 is TGTGCCATCAGTGAGTCGGCCAGACAAGAGACCCAGTACTTC. Amino acids: CAISESARQETQYF.